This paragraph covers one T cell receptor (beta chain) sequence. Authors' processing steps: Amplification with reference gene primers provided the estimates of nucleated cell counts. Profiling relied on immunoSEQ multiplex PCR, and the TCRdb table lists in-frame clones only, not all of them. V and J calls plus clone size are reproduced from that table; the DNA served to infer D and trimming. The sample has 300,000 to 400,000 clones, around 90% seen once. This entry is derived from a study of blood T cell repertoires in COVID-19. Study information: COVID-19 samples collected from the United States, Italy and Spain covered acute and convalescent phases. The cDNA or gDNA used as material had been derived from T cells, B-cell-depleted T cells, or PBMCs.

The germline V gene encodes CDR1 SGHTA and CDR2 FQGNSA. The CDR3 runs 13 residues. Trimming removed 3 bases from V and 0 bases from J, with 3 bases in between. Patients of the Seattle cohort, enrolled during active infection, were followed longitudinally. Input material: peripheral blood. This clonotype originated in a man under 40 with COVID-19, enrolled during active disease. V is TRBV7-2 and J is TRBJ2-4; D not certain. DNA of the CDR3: TGTGCCAGCAGCTTCCTAGCCAAAAACATTCAGTACTTC. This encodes CASSFLAKNIQYF.